This TCR beta chain was captured in a study of T cell responses to AZD1222 COVID-19 vaccine. General study findings and limits: In a largely white British group with more females than males, clonal diversity was possibly underestimated. The number of AZD1222 recipients seropositive at baseline was only 6 or 7.

This CDR3 region has 14 residues. The germline CDR1 and CDR2 sequences are MNHEY and SMNVEV (reference sequence). Trimming shortened V by 3 bases and J by 6 bases, and 12 bases separated the two germline ends. The assay was immunoSEQ multiplex PCR, and TCRdb's table has in-frame clones only and misses some. The sample lists 150,000 or so clones, 86% occurring once. As concerns this clone: Its target is not known.

Sample: peripheral blood, taken on day 0 of MenACWY control vaccination. The TCR was taken from an adult in good health. The chain has TRBV27 and TRBJ1-5; weak D call: TRBD1 (6 bases). The DNA for the CDR3 is TGTGCCAGCAGTTTGGCAGGGGATGGTCAGCCCCAGCATTTT. It is translated as CASSLAGDGQPQHF.